These 30 T cell receptor beta chains came from one sample sequenced in a study of blood T cell repertoires in COVID-19. Here immunoSEQ multiplex PCR was the method, and the copy in TCRdb shows in-frame clones only, minus some. This sample yields 110,000 or so clones, of which about 85% are seen a single time; less than 15% belongs to the top ten. The sequencing input was peripheral blood. The receptors stem from a human donor in a cohort sampled during active COVID-19.

V is TRBV15 and J is TRBJ2-7; a possible D gene is TRBD1 (6 bases). Trimming cost V 8 bases and J 5 bases, with 25 bases left between them. CDR3 length: 16 residues. Germline assignment: CDR1 LNHNV and CDR2 YYDKDF (reference sequence). This CDR3 is CATQPRYGRGSDEQYF. The CDR3 coding sequence is TGTGCCACCCAGCCCCGGTATGGCAGGGGATCAGACGAGCAGTACTTC.

This sequence joins TRBV19 and TRBJ1-1, with D tentatively TRBD1 (6 bases). V shed 6 bases and J shed 1 base, with 15 bases lying between them. Germline assignment: CDR1 LNHDA and CDR2 SQIVND (reference sequence). This CDR3 region has 15 residues. The CDR3 sequence is CASSTGFRGNTEAFF. The DNA for the CDR3 is TGTGCCAGTAGCACAGGGTTTCGAGGGAACACTGAAGCTTTCTTT.

Only one count was recorded for this clone. The V gene is TRBV7-4, the J gene TRBJ1-3; 9 nucleotides align to TRBD1. V lost 6 bases, J lost 5 bases, and 11 bases stayed unmatched. This CDR3 is built from 16 residues. The V gene's germline CDR1 is SGHVT and CDR2 SQSDAQ. The CDR3 protein is CASRPPGQGKRNTIYF. The CDR3 bases are TGTGCCAGCAGACCACCGGGACAGGGAAAGAGAAACACCATATATTTT.

This sequence joins TRBV6-1 and TRBJ1-1; D uncertain. The CDR3 is made up of 13 amino acids. Germline CDR1 MNHNS, CDR2 SASEGT. V lost 1 base and J lost 1, with 4 bases in between. CDR3 residues: CASSEVQNTEAFF. CDR3 nucleotides: TGTGCCAGCAGTGAAGTCCAGAACACTGAAGCTTTCTTT.

The chain is built from TRBV27 and TRBJ1-5; tentatively, D is TRBD1 (5 bases). In germline, CDR1 is MNHEY, CDR2 SMNVEV (reference sequence). CDR3 length: 16 amino acids. V shed 2 bases and J shed 2 bases, with 13 bases lying between them. The CDR3 protein is CASSLVGGSGNQPQHF. The CDR3 DNA sequence: TGTGCCAGCAGTTTAGTTGGGGGGTCGGGCAATCAGCCCCAGCATTTT.

The J gene is TRBJ1-6, the V gene TRBV4-3; D unclear. This CDR3 is 15 amino acids long. V gave up 0 bases and J gave up 8 bases, with 11 bases separating them. CDR1 and CDR2 from the germline V gene are LGHNA and YSLEER. The CDR3 is CASSQDSGGDSPLHF. CDR3 DNA sequence: TGCGCCAGCAGCCAAGATTCAGGCGGGGATTCACCCCTCCACTTT.

This chain joins TRBV4-3 and TRBJ2-7, with a weak D call TRBD1 (5 bases). Trimming left V 3 bases short and J 0 bases short, with 18 bases between. The CDR3 has 17 amino acids. Germline values: CDR1 LGHNA, CDR2 YSLEER. CDR3 sequence reads: CASSQRQGAGISYEQYF. Written as DNA, the CDR3 is TGCGCCAGCAGCCAGCGCCAAGGGGCCGGCATCTCCTACGAGCAGTACTTC.

This chain links TRBV29-1 with TRBJ1-1, with 7 nucleotides matching TRBD1. The CDR3 runs to 13 residues. V lost 6 bases and J lost 5; bases outside the gene matches: 9. Per germline, CDR1 SQVTM and CDR2 ANQGSEA. The CDR3 here is CSVGTGEETEAFF. The CDR3 DNA reads TGCAGCGTCGGCACAGGGGAGGAGACTGAAGCTTTCTTT.

This chain connects TRBV4-1 to TRBJ2-6; 8 nucleotides align to TRBD1. The length of the CDR3 is 19 residues. With V trimmed by 3 bases and J by 1 base, 11 bases remained unmatched. CDR1 is MGHRA, CDR2 YSYEKL, per germline. CDR3 sequence: CASSQGPGTGSSGANVLTF. The CDR3 region has the DNA TGCGCCAGCAGCCAGGGACCCGGGACAGGATCATCTGGGGCCAACGTCCTGACTTTC.

The V gene is TRBV4-1, the J gene TRBJ2-1; the match to TRBD2 covers 12 bases. J was trimmed by 6 bases and V by 0 bases; bases with no gene match: 6. This CDR3 is built from 17 residues. Germline V lookup: CDR1 MGHRA, CDR2 YSYEKL. In nucleotides, the CDR3 is TGCGCCAGCAGCCAAGAGCCTAGCGGGGGGGCCCGCAATGAGCAGTTCTTC. The encoded protein is CASSQEPSGGARNEQFF.

This clone appeared once. The chain is built from TRBV2 and TRBJ1-3; tentatively, D is TRBD1 (6 bases). This CDR3 spans 14 amino acids. Trimming shortened V by 8 bases and J by 0 bases, and 11 bases separated the two germline ends. The germline CDR1 and CDR2 sequences are SNHLY and FYNNEI. CDR3 coding DNA: TGTGCCAGCGGGGGCCCCAACTCTGGAAACACCATATATTTT. As protein: CASGGPNSGNTIYF. Full variable domain (outside the CDR3, taken from reference TRBV2 and TRBJ1-3): EPEVTQTPSHQVTQMGQEVILRCVPISNHLYFYWYRQILGQKVEFLVSFYNNEISEKSEIFDDQFSVERPDGSNFTLKIRSTKLEDSAMYFCASGGPNSGNTIYFGEGSWLTVV.

The chain employs TRBV5-1 and TRBJ1-1, with unresolved D. V was pared by 0 bases and J by 7 bases, with 13 bases between. CDR1 is SGHRS, CDR2 YFSETQ, per germline. The CDR3 is made up of 14 amino acids. CDR3 loop: CASSLVGAGDEAFF. Here the CDR3 DNA reads TGCGCCAGCAGCTTGGTTGGCGCGGGAGATGAAGCTTTCTTT.

V gene TRBV6-5 combines with J gene TRBJ1-5, with TRBD1 identical over 9 bases. V gave up 2 bases and J gave up 4 bases; unmatched junction bases: 3. CDR1 MNHEY and CDR2 SVGAGI come from the germline V gene. The CDR3 is 15 residues long. DNA of the CDR3: TGTGCCAGCAGTTACGGCGGACAGGGGAATCAGCCCCAGCATTTT. Residues: CASSYGGQGNQPQHF.

The chain employs TRBV7-3 and TRBJ1-6; 8 nucleotides line up with TRBD1. Germline V gene lookup returns CDR1 SGHTA and CDR2 FQGTGA. This CDR3 contains 15 residues. Trimming cost V 5 bases and J 7 bases; bases outside gene matches: 7. The CDR3: CASSLGTGMNSPLHF. The CDR3 DNA sequence: TGTGCCAGCAGCCTAGGGACAGGAATGAATTCACCCCTCCACTTT.

This chain joins TRBV6-6 and TRBJ2-7; no definite D call. Trimming left V 6 bases short and J 2 bases short, with 14 bases between. The germline V gene has CDR1 MNHNY and CDR2 SVGAGI (reference sequence). The CDR3 extends over 14 amino acids. The CDR3: CASSDAAIAYEQYF. The CDR3 region has the DNA TGTGCCAGCAGCGACGCGGCGATAGCCTACGAGCAGTACTTC.

The CDR3 region is CASGLAGDLGGEQYF. The DNA for the CDR3 is TGTGCCAGCGGGCTAGCGGGGGACCTCGGCGGGGAGCAGTACTTC. This sequence joins TRBV9 and TRBJ2-7, with 10 bases that match TRBD2. CDR1 and CDR2 (germline): SGDLS, YYNGEE. The length of the CDR3 is 15 residues. Trimming cost V 7 bases and J 7 bases; bases outside gene matches: 14.

The rearrangement uses TRBV2 and TRBJ1-4; possibly TRBD1 for D (5 bases). The germline CDR1 and CDR2 sequences are SNHLY and FYNNEI. V shed 6 bases and J shed 2 bases, with 13 bases lying between them. The CDR3 has 15 residues. This CDR3 is CASRTTRGTNEKLFF. DNA for the CDR3: TGTGCCAGCAGGACGACAAGGGGCACTAATGAAAAACTGTTTTTT.

The chain joins TRBV12-5 to TRBJ2-1; 8 bases align to TRBD2. V shed 3 bases and J 5 bases; nucleotides not matched to a gene: 0. Per the germline V gene, CDR1 is LGHNT and CDR2 is FRNRAP. This CDR3 comprises 13 residues. CDR3 sequence (DNA): TGTGCTAGTGGTTTCGGGGGGGACAATGAGCAGTTCTTC. Translating it yields CASGFGGDNEQFF.

The rearrangement links TRBV18 to TRBJ1-4; 8 nucleotides line up with TRBD1. The V segment lost 3 bases and the J segment 7 bases; nucleotides outside the gene matches: 4. CDR3 length equals 14 residues. Germline V gene sequence: CDR1 KGHSH, CDR2 LQKENI. CDR3 region: CASSPTGGIEKLFF. CDR3 coding DNA: TGTGCCAGCTCACCCACAGGGGGAATTGAAAAACTGTTTTTT.

The rearrangement joins TRBV7-3 to TRBJ2-1; tentatively, D is TRBD2 (6 bases). The CDR3 is 16 residues long. The V and J ends lost 3 bases and 3 bases respectively, with 15 bases between them. Per the germline V gene, CDR1 is SGHTA and CDR2 is FQGTGA. The CDR3, as DNA: TGTGCCAGCAGCTTTCGCGGAGGGCTGGGCTACAATGAGCAGTTCTTC. This translates into CASSFRGGLGYNEQFF.

V usage is TRBV7-2 and J usage is TRBJ1-2, with 9 bases identical to TRBD1. The CDR3 length is 14 residues. CDR1 and CDR2 (germline): SGHTA, FQGNSA. The junction had 5 bases not matched to a gene; V was cut back by 6 bases and J by 3 bases. The CDR3 bases are TGTGCCAGCAGAGCACAGGGGGCTGACTATGGCTACACCTTC. The encoded protein is CASRAQGADYGYTF. The full variable domain, in which reference TRBV7-2 and TRBJ1-2 provide the parts outside the CDR3, is GAGVSQSPSNKVTEKGKDVELRCDPISGHTALYWYRQSLGQGLEFLIYFQGNSAPDKSGLPSDRFSAERTGGSVSTLTIQRTQQEDSAVYLCASRAQGADYGYTFGSGTRLTVV.

This chain links TRBV27 with TRBJ2-7; 8 bases are a match to TRBD1. The CDR3 length is 14 residues. With 6 bases clipped from V and 6 bases from J, the junction kept 10 bases outside the gene matches. Germline-derived CDR1 and CDR2 are MNHEY and SMNVEV (reference sequence). The CDR3 protein is CASSSGGVWSEQYF. CDR3 DNA sequence: TGTGCCAGCAGCTCAGGGGGCGTATGGAGCGAGCAGTACTTC.

The chain employs TRBV28 and TRBJ1-5, with TRBD1 matching over 7 bases. CDR3 length: 13 amino acids. Germline-derived CDR1 and CDR2 are MDHEN and SYDVKM. J was trimmed by 5 bases and V by 7 bases; bases with no gene match: 5. As DNA, the CDR3 is TGTGCCAGCAACGACAGGGCTCATCAGCCCCAGCATTTT. This codes for CASNDRAHQPQHF. Filled out from reference TRBV28 and TRBJ1-5, the complete variable domain reads DVKVTQSSRYLVKRTGEKVFLECVQDMDHENMFWYRQDPGLGLRLIYFSYDVKMKEKGDIPEGYSVSREKKERFSLILESASTNQTSMYLCASNDRAHQPQHFGDGTRLSIL.

The CDR3 region has the DNA TGTGCCAGTAGCCTTAGCGGGGCCCCCTACAATGAGCAGTTCTTC. Translated: CASSLSGAPYNEQFF. The chain is built from TRBV19 and TRBJ2-1; 8 bases align to TRBD2. The CDR3 covers 15 residues. CDR1 and CDR2 from the germline V gene are LNHDA and SQIVND (reference sequence). Trimming cost V 6 bases and J 2 bases; bases outside gene matches: 6.

The sample holds a few counts of this clone. One end of the junction does not line up with germline, which may come from a read error. This chain joins TRBV11-2 and TRBJ1-1, with 8 bases aligning to TRBD1. Germline assignment: CDR1 SGHAT and CDR2 FQNNGV. The CDR3 consists of 14 residues. CDR3 residues: CASSVDRGNTEAFF. CDR3 nucleotide sequence: TGTGCCAGCAGCGTAGACAGGGGTAACACTGAAGCTTTCTTT. The variable domain in full, completed from reference TRBV11-2 and TRBJ1-1, reads EAGVAQSPRYKIIEKRQSVAFWCNPISGHATLYWYQQILGQGPKLLIQFQNNGVVDDSQLPKDRFSAERLKGVDSTLKIQPAKLEDSAVYLCASSVDRGNTEAFFGQGTRLTVV.

The chain links TRBV18 to TRBJ2-1, with 11 bases matching TRBD2. This CDR3 comprises 16 residues. The germline V gene encodes CDR1 KGHSH and CDR2 LQKENI. Trimming cost V 5 bases and J 5 bases; bases outside gene matches: 8. The CDR3: CASSAPGTSGDNEQFF. The CDR3 nucleotides are TGTGCCAGCTCAGCTCCCGGGACTAGCGGAGACAATGAGCAGTTCTTC.

The chain employs TRBV4-3 and TRBJ1-2; TRBD1 matches at 7 bases. After removal of 1 base from V and 4 bases from J, the junction contained 6 bases not matched to a gene. Germline V gene data show CDR1 as LGHNA and CDR2 as YSLEER. This CDR3 comprises 15 residues. The CDR3 spells CASSQVDRAGYGYTF. For the CDR3, the DNA is TGCGCCAGCAGCCAAGTCGACAGGGCCGGCTATGGCTACACCTTC.

This rearrangement joins TRBV10-2 to TRBJ1-2; 7 bases align to TRBD1. CDR1 WSHSY and CDR2 SAAADI come from the germline V gene. CDR3 size: 17 residues. Trimming removed 5 bases from V and 1 base from J; junction bases left unmatched: 13. In DNA form, the CDR3 reads TGCGCCAGCAGTCCCGGACAGGACCAAACCATTAACTATGGCTACACCTTC. It specifies CASSPGQDQTINYGYTF.

V gene TRBV7-9 combines with J gene TRBJ2-3; 7 bases fit TRBD2. Germline assignment: CDR1 SEHNR and CDR2 FQNEAQ (reference sequence). The CDR3 loop spans 13 amino acids. The junction had 5 bases not matched to a gene; V was cut back by 5 bases and J by 6 bases. The CDR3 DNA sequence: TGTGCCAGCAGCCCTCGACTAGCCGATACGCAGTATTTT. Its translation is CASSPRLADTQYF. Drawing the rest from reference TRBV7-9 and TRBJ2-3, the complete variable domain is DTGVSQNPRHKITKRGQNVTFRCDPISEHNRLYWYRQTLGQGPEFLTYFQNEAQLEKSRLLSDRFSAERPKGSFSTLEIQRTEQGDSAMYLCASSPRLADTQYFGPGTRLTVL.

V usage is TRBV3-1 (or the pseudogene TRBV3-2) and J usage is TRBJ1-2; D call uncertain. V was trimmed by 0 bases and J by 4 bases, leaving 6 bases between them. Germline CDR1 and CDR2: LGHDT and YNNKEL (reference sequence). CDR3 length: 13 amino acids. The CDR3 nucleotides read TGTGCCAGCAGCCAAGATATCCTCTATGGCTACACCTTC. Its translation is CASSQDILYGYTF.